These T cell receptor beta chains were read from a single sample in a study of human T cells and chemical hapten exposure. TCRdb used MiXCR to reprocess the RACE reads, holding one entry per CDR3 protein. The profile shows about 59,000 distinct CDR3 sequences, 11% of them singletons. The sequences come from whole blood, collected in connection with sensitization to the hapten diphenylcyclopropenone (DPC). The receptors come from a woman aged 40 to 55 with alopecia areata. Some clones in this sample may be carry-over from other donors' samples. Both conserved end residues are part of each CDR3. Fields, in order: D gene, V gene, J gene, clone size, CDR3 DNA, CDR3 protein. D genes are given only for firm matches. Rows give clone size only sometimes, using once, few, many, or a class for an expanded clone.

d_call: TRBD1
v_call: TRBV27
j_call: TRBJ1-4
clone_size: few
cdr3_nt: TGTGCCAGCAGTAGACACAGGGGTAATGAAAAACTGTTTTTT
cdr3_aa: CASSRHRGNEKLFF

d_call: NA
v_call: TRBV28
j_call: TRBJ1-1
clone_size: NA
cdr3_nt: TGTGCCAGCAGTTTAATGGGCGGGGGAGTCACTGAAGCTTTCTTT
cdr3_aa: CASSLMGGGVTEAFF

d_call: NA
v_call: TRBV11-2
j_call: TRBJ2-7
clone_size: NA
cdr3_nt: TGTGCCAGCAGCCCTCGGACGGCGTCCTACGAGCAGTACTTC
cdr3_aa: CASSPRTASYEQYF

d_call: NA
v_call: TRBV29-1
j_call: TRBJ2-7
clone_size: many
cdr3_nt: TGCAGCGCCCTAGGCGGGGAGTCCTACGAGCAGTACTTC
cdr3_aa: CSALGGESYEQYF

d_call: TRBD1
v_call: TRBV28
j_call: TRBJ2-3
clone_size: NA
cdr3_nt: TGTGCCAGCACTAGGACAGGATTAACCACAGATACGCAGTATTTT
cdr3_aa: CASTRTGLTTDTQYF

d_call: TRBD2
v_call: TRBV11-2
j_call: TRBJ2-5
clone_size: NA
cdr3_nt: TGTGCCAGCAGCTTTGACGGGAGGGCCTGGGAGACCCAGTACTTC
cdr3_aa: CASSFDGRAWETQYF

d_call: TRBD2
v_call: TRBV4-1
j_call: TRBJ2-1
clone_size: NA
cdr3_nt: TGCGCCAGCAGCCTCCCGACTAGCGGGAGTTGGTATAAGCAGTTCTTC
cdr3_aa: CASSLPTSGSWYKQFF

d_call: NA
v_call: TRBV7-9
j_call: TRBJ2-7
clone_size: few
cdr3_nt: TGTGCCAGCAGCTTAGCAGACGAGCAGTACTTC
cdr3_aa: CASSLADEQYF

d_call: NA
v_call: TRBV6-2/TRBV6-3
j_call: TRBJ2-5
clone_size: few
cdr3_nt: TGTGCCAGCAGTCGGCAACGGGTGACCCAGTACTTC
cdr3_aa: CASSRQRVTQYF

d_call: TRBD2
v_call: TRBV14
j_call: TRBJ2-2
clone_size: NA
cdr3_nt: TGTGCCAGCAGCCGCCGACTAGCGGGAGGGTTGAACACCGGGGAGCTGTTTTTT
cdr3_aa: CASSRRLAGGLNTGELFF

d_call: NA
v_call: TRBV20-1
j_call: TRBJ1-2
clone_size: few
cdr3_nt: TGCAGTGCCGAGGGCCGGAACTATGGCTACACCTTC
cdr3_aa: CSAEGRNYGYTF